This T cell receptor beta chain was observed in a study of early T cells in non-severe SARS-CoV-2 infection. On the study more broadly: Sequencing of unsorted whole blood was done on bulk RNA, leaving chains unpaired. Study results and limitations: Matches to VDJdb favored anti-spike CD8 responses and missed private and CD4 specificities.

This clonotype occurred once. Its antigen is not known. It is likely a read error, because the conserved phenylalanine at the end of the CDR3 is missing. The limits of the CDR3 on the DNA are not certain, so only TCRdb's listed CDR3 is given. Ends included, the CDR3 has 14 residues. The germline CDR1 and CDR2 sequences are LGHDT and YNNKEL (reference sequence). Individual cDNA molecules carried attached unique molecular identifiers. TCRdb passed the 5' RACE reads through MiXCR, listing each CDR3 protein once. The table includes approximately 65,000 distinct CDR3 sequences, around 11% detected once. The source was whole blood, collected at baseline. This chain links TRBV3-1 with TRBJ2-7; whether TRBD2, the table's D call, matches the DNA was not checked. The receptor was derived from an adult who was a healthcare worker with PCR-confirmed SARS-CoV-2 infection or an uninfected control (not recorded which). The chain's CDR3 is CASSQDRKFHPPRA.